The rows below give T cell receptor beta chains drawn from one sample of a study of T cell responses to AZD1222 COVID-19 vaccine. Only in-frame clones appear in the TCRdb table, and some are missing; sequencing was by immunoSEQ multiplex PCR. Counted here are 45,000 to 60,000 clones, approximately 84% occurring once; the ten biggest clones make up over 15%. This material consisted of peripheral blood, taken on day 0 of AZD1222 vaccination. The source is an adult in good health. CDR3s include the opening cysteine and the closing phenylalanine or tryptophan. A D gene is named only where the DNA matches it firmly.

cdr3_length	d_call	j_call	v_call	cdr3_aa
16	-	TRBJ2-3	TRBV5-4	CASSLSGRSSTDTQYF
14	-	TRBJ2-3	TRBV18	CASSLSGRTDTQYF
14	-	TRBJ1-3	TRBV20-1	CSASSPGHRNTIYF
12	-	TRBJ2-7	TRBV12-3/TRBV12-4	CASSLESYEQYF
13	-	TRBJ2-1	TRBV29-1	CSVGLGTVNEQFF
15	-	TRBJ2-3	TRBV21-1	CASSKTSGSTDTQYF
15	-	TRBJ2-6	TRBV9	CASSGGFSGANVLTF
14	-	TRBJ2-1	TRBV11-1	CASSSTTLGNEQFF
14	-	TRBJ2-2	TRBV11-3	CASSAGHDTGELFF
15	-	TRBJ2-6	TRBV7-2	CASGSDGTGANVLTF
13	-	TRBJ2-3	TRBV29-1	CSANGQGTDTQYF
14	-	TRBJ2-7	TRBV11-3	CASSLSRSSYEQYF
14	TRBD2	TRBJ2-1	TRBV7-9	CASRAGGPPGEQFF
19	TRBD2	TRBJ2-1	TRBV27	CASSLPSASGLSSYNEQFF
16	TRBD1	TRBJ2-3	TRBV5-1	CASSLATQGNTDTQYF
16	-	TRBJ2-1	TRBV19	CASSALGRGAMNEQFF
18	TRBD1	TRBJ2-2	TRBV15	CATSRGDRGAAGTGELFF
15	-	TRBJ2-1	TRBV13	CASSFRASSYNEQFF
14	TRBD2	TRBJ2-1	TRBV30	CASKKRESANEQFF
16	TRBD1	TRBJ2-7	TRBV6-2/TRBV6-3	CASSSTKDRVNHEQYF
15	-	TRBJ1-2	TRBV4-3	CASSQEGGAFGGYTF
13	-	TRBJ1-1	TRBV18	CASSPLADTEAFF